Listed here is a single T cell receptor (beta chain). Antigen unknown. This CDR3 is 17 amino acids long. CDR1 is SQVTM and CDR2 is ANQGSEA in the germline V gene. V lost 4 bases to trimming and J lost 0 bases, with 21 bases between them. The entry originates in a study of beta chain features in type 1 diabetes. All of the isolated RNA was reverse transcribed, so expressed TCRB transcripts were sequenced. Clones were sequenced by immunoSEQ multiplex PCR, and TCRdb holds only the in-frame ones, with some missing. The table includes around 710,000 clones, around 12% detected once. Regarding the study as a whole: Type 1 diabetes patients had moderately but significantly shorter TCRB CDR3s in all four CD4+ subsets.

The chain recombines TRBV29-1 with TRBJ1-1; D unclear. The sequence was collected from a man aged 30 to 45 with type 1 diabetes. Sequencing input: naive CD4+ T cells from blood. CDR3 nucleotide sequence: TGCAGCGTTGGACCTGGCTTGGCCAGACAAATGAACACTGAAGCTTTCTTT. Protein sequence: CSVGPGLARQMNTEAFF. The variable domain in full, with the rest retrieved from reference TRBV29-1 and TRBJ1-1, is SAVISQKPSRDICQRGTSLTIQCQVDSQVTMMFWYRQQPGQSLTLIATANQGSEATYESGFVIDKFPISRPNLTFSTLTVSNMSPEDSSIYLCSVGPGLARQMNTEAFFGQGTRLTVV.